The 29 T cell receptor beta chains presented below share a single source sample, sequenced in a study of metastatic and nonmetastatic thyroid tumors. Using MiXCR, TCRdb reanalyzed the PCR reads. The table shows about 33,000 clones, with 15% to 20% occurring only once. Not a single patient had been given any form of treatment at any point before undergoing thyroid surgery. The sample taken for sequencing was blood. The receptors stem from a male donor with papillary thyroid cancer or a benign thyroid nodule (not recorded which). Some clones in this sample may be carry-over from other donors' samples.

The chain joins TRBV19 to TRBJ2-7; D might be TRBD1 (6 bases). Per the germline V gene, CDR1 is LNHDA and CDR2 is SQIVND (reference sequence). V gave up 4 bases and J gave up 4 bases, with 14 bases separating them. This CDR3 is built from 14 residues. CDR3 in DNA: TGTGCCAGTAGTAACCAGGGGAAAGGGTACGAGCAGTACTTC. Protein: CASSNQGKGYEQYF.

This clone has a count of ten or more. The rearrangement uses TRBV7-2 and TRBJ2-7, with 9 bases fitting TRBD1. Trimming removed 4 bases from V and 2 bases from J; junction bases left unmatched: 12. The germline V gene has CDR1 SGHTA and CDR2 FQGNSA. This CDR3 spans 17 amino acids. CDR3 nucleotide sequence: TGTGCCAGCAGCTCCCCGCGGGGGACAGGGATGACCTACGAGCAGTACTTC. Translated, it gives CASSSPRGTGMTYEQYF.

The sample holds many counts of this clone. The V call is TRBV12-3 or TRBV12-4, the J call TRBJ1-4, with D maybe TRBD1 (6 bases). CDR3 length: 16 amino acids. Trimming pared 0 bases from V and 5 bases from J, leaving 13 bases between. As DNA, the CDR3 is TGTGCCAGCAGTTTAGCCAGCAGGGGAGGAAATGAAAAACTGTTTTTT. Translation gives CASSLASRGGNEKLFF.

This clone was picked up a small number of times. The genes are TRBV12-3 or TRBV12-4 and TRBJ1-2; D might be TRBD1 (5 bases). The CDR3 totals 15 residues. Trimming removed 2 bases at V and 4 bases at J, with 14 bases between. The chain's CDR3 is CASSLRQVGGYGYTF. In nucleotides, the CDR3 is TGTGCCAGCAGTTTAAGGCAGGTGGGGGGCTATGGCTACACCTTC.

Comment on this clone: This could be a read error, since a much larger clone is one nucleotide away. The chain recombines TRBV19 with TRBJ2-5, with no clear D. The germline V gene encodes CDR1 LNHDA and CDR2 SQIVND (reference sequence). The CDR3 spans 13 residues. V shed 5 bases and J shed 2 bases, with 9 bases lying between them. The DNA for the CDR3 is TGTGCCAGTAGTGAGGAACAGCAAGAGACCCAGTACTTC. Amino acids: CASSEEQQETQYF.

The chain links TRBV27 to TRBJ2-7; D is possibly TRBD1 or TRBD2 (7 bases each). V was shortened by 6 bases and J by 2 bases, with 20 bases between the two germline ends. CDR1 is MNHEY and CDR2 is SMNVEV in the germline V gene (reference sequence). The length of the CDR3 is 16 residues. CDR3 coding DNA: TGTGCCAGCAGACCCGCTAGCGGCCAGGGGGCCTACGAGCAGTACTTC. Translating it yields CASRPASGQGAYEQYF.

This chain uses TRBV4-1 with TRBJ2-7; 8 positions agree with TRBD1. The J segment lost 3 bases and the V segment lost 4 bases, leaving 5 bases of the junction unmatched. Germline V gene sequence: CDR1 MGHRA, CDR2 YSYEKL. The CDR3 is 14 amino acids. Here the CDR3 DNA reads TGCGCCAGCAGCCCTCGGACAGGGAACTACGAGCAGTACTTC. Protein sequence: CASSPRTGNYEQYF.

The sample holds a few counts of this clone. The chain employs TRBV6-1 and TRBJ2-1, with D unresolved. Per the germline V gene, CDR1 is MNHNS and CDR2 is SASEGT. CDR3 length: 14 amino acids. The V end was cut by 2 bases, the J end by 6 bases, with 11 bases between. CDR3 amino acids: CASSETLASNEQFF. The DNA for the CDR3 is TGTGCCAGCAGTGAAACGTTGGCTAGCAATGAGCAGTTCTTC.

At least ten counts were recorded for this clone. The chain combines TRBV11-3 with TRBJ2-1, with 7 nucleotides matching TRBD2. This CDR3 has 15 amino acids. V dropped 1 base and J dropped 9; count of bases not matched to a gene: 9. The germline gives CDR1 SGHNT, CDR2 YENEEA. This chain's CDR3 is CASSLGGDYMSEQFF. CDR3 DNA: TGTGCCAGCAGCTTAGGTGGGGACTATATGAGTGAGCAGTTCTTC.

This clone was seen repeatedly, ten times or more. The rearrangement joins TRBV20-1 to TRBJ2-5; tentatively, D is TRBD1 (6 bases). Trimming took off 5 bases at V and 1 base at J, with 11 bases between the two ends. This CDR3 contains 13 residues. The germline CDR1 and CDR2 sequences are DFQATT and SNEGSKA (reference sequence). CDR3 amino acids: CSALRTAQETQYF. The DNA for the CDR3 is TGCAGTGCTCTCCGGACAGCCCAAGAGACCCAGTACTTC.

V usage is TRBV20-1 and J usage is TRBJ2-5, with D possibly TRBD2 on 5 matching bases. The CDR3 has 14 residues. Looked up from germline, CDR1 is DFQATT and CDR2 is SNEGSKA (reference sequence). The CDR3 here is CRGNSVIELETQYF. The DNA of the CDR3 is TGCAGAGGGAATAGCGTGATTGAGTTGGAGACCCAGTACTTC.

The rearrangement uses TRBV5-4 and TRBJ2-5; TRBD2 matches at 9 bases. Germline CDR1 SGHNT, CDR2 YYREEE (reference sequence). Trimming removed 4 bases from V and 7 bases from J; junction bases left unmatched: 5. The CDR3 sequence is 13 residues long. For the CDR3, the DNA is TGTGCCAGCAGCGAGACTAGCGGCGCGACCCAGTACTTC. It specifies CASSETSGATQYF.

This clone has a handful of counts. The chain links TRBV28 to TRBJ2-7; 14 nucleotides match TRBD2. Trimming cost V 8 bases and J 6 bases; bases outside gene matches: 15. This CDR3 contains 17 residues. Germline CDR1 MDHEN, CDR2 SYDVKM. The CDR3 DNA sequence: TGTGCCAGCGCCGGGACAGAGACTAGCGGGAGGGTTAGCGAGCAGTACTTC. Translating gives CASAGTETSGRVSEQYF.

The genes are TRBV30 and TRBJ1-1, with TRBD1 as a possible D gene (6 bases). This CDR3 is 12 amino acids long. Germline CDR1 reads GTSNPN; CDR2 reads SVGIG (reference sequence). The CDR3 sequence is CAGGRGNTEAFF. The DNA for the CDR3 is TGTGCGGGGGGCCGGGGGAACACTGAAGCTTTCTTT.

In this sample, this clone is medium-sized (0.01 to 0.1%). The V gene is TRBV12-3 or TRBV12-4, the J gene TRBJ2-3; tentatively, D is TRBD1 (6 bases). V was pared by 6 bases and J by 2 bases, with 15 bases between. The CDR3 is 15 amino acids. CDR3 sequence reads: CASRLGQTYTDTQYF. In nucleotides, the CDR3 is TGTGCCAGCAGACTAGGACAGACCTACACAGATACGCAGTATTTT.

For this clone: A much larger clone differs by one base, so this may be a read error. The chain recombines TRBV11-1 with TRBJ2-1, with 8 positions matching TRBD2. Germline loops: CDR1 SGHAT, CDR2 FQDESV (reference sequence). The V segment lost 5 bases and the J segment 7 bases; nucleotides outside the gene matches: 13. The CDR3 runs to 16 residues. The CDR3 region has the DNA TGTGCCAGCAGCCCCCAAGGAACGGGGGGGCGAAATGAGCAGTTCTTC. Protein sequence: CASSPQGTGGRNEQFF.

Comment on this clone: A read error is possible here, since a much larger clone lies one base away. The J gene is TRBJ1-1, the V gene TRBV18; D not resolved. In germline, CDR1 is KGHSH, CDR2 LQKENI. The CDR3 consists of 16 residues. CDR3 sequence: CVSSPSQATYGTEAFF. CDR3 DNA: TGTGTCAGCTCACCATCCCAAGCCACCTATGGGACTGAAGCTTTCTTT.

A remark on this clone: The junction differs from germline at one of its ends, possibly a read error. The chain joins TRBV27 to TRBJ2-3; a weak D match, TRBD2 (6 bases). The CDR3 is 15 residues long. CDR1 is MNHEY and CDR2 is SMNVEV in the germline V gene (reference sequence). CDR3 bases: TGTGCCAGCATTTTAATCGGGGGTGCACGCAGTACGCAGTATTTT. It specifies CASILIGGARSTQYF.

This clone was detected many times. The rearrangement uses TRBV11-1 and TRBJ1-1; D not resolved. Trimming took 5 bases from V and 7 from J, leaving 11 bases between them. Germline CDR1 SGHAT, CDR2 FQDESV (reference sequence). This CDR3 region has 12 residues. In nucleotides, the CDR3 is TGTGCCAGCAGCGCCGACTATCGTGAAGCTTTCTTT. Translating it yields CASSADYREAFF.

This clone was seen a handful of times. The genes are TRBV28 and TRBJ1-1, with no clear D. The germline V gene encodes CDR1 MDHEN and CDR2 SYDVKM. This CDR3 has 16 residues. Trimming shortened V by 1 base and J by 0 bases, and 12 bases separated the two germline ends. CDR3 sequence (DNA): TGTGCCAGCAGTTTATTTGGTTGGGGTTTGAACACTGAAGCTTTCTTT. Translating gives CASSLFGWGLNTEAFF.

V usage is TRBV3-1 and J usage is TRBJ2-2, with 9 bases that match TRBD2. This CDR3 is 17 amino acids long. The germline gives CDR1 LGHDT, CDR2 YNNKEL (reference sequence). J lost 7 bases, V lost 0 bases, and 9 bases had no gene match. CDR3 sequence (DNA): TGTGCCAGCAGCCAAGATCTTGCGGGAGGGCCGCTCGGGGAGCTGTTTTTT. Translated: CASSQDLAGGPLGELFF.

V gene TRBV13 combines with J gene TRBJ2-3; 9 nucleotides line up with TRBD2. This CDR3 has 16 amino acids. CDR1 is PRHDT and CDR2 is FYEKMQ in the germline V gene (reference sequence). Trimming at V came to 5 bases and at J to 15 bases, leaving 21 bases not matched to a gene. DNA of the CDR3: TGTGCCAGCAGCCTCCGACCTAGCGGGGACACAGATACGTATTATTTT. Residues: CASSLRPSGDTDTYYF. Looking up the rest from reference TRBV13 and TRBJ2-3 gives the full variable domain: AAGVIQSPRHLIKEKRETATLKCYPIPRHDTVYWYQQGPGQDPQFLISFYEKMQSDKGSIPDRFSAQQFSDYHSELNMSSLELGDSALYFCASSLRPSGDTDTYYFGPGTRLTVL.

This clone was found many times. The sample holds other DNA sequences that translate to the same CDR3. This rearrangement joins TRBV19 to TRBJ1-2; a weak D match, TRBD1 (5 bases). Germline V lookup: CDR1 LNHDA, CDR2 SQIVND (reference sequence). V lost 1 base to trimming and J lost 5 bases, with 17 bases between them. The CDR3 has 16 amino acids. CDR3 DNA sequence: TGTGCCAGTAGTATAGCCCACGACAGTGGGGAGTATGGCTACACCTTC. This encodes CASSIAHDSGEYGYTF.

Many counts were recorded for this clone. The chain joins TRBV13 to TRBJ2-2; 10 positions agree with TRBD2. CDR1 PRHDT and CDR2 FYEKMQ come from the germline V gene (reference sequence). V shed 3 bases, J shed 5 bases, and the junction held 6 bases outside the gene matches. The CDR3 consists of 16 residues. CDR3 sequence: CASSFPSGGVTGELFF. The CDR3 DNA is TGTGCCAGCAGCTTCCCCAGCGGGGGGGTAACCGGGGAGCTGTTTTTT.

This clone was observed at least ten times. V gene TRBV19 combines with J gene TRBJ2-7; TRBD2 matches 8 bases. CDR3 length: 15 residues. Trimming cost V 3 bases and J 4 bases; bases outside gene matches: 8. CDR1 and CDR2 from the germline V gene are LNHDA and SQIVND (reference sequence). The CDR3: CASSMGSGTWYEQYF. The CDR3 DNA reads TGTGCCAGTAGTATGGGTAGCGGGACTTGGTACGAGCAGTACTTC.

The CDR3 loop is CASSVGTGFQPQHF. CDR3 sequence (DNA): TGTGCCAGCAGCGTAGGGACAGGGTTCCAGCCCCAGCATTTT. The rearrangement joins TRBV9 to TRBJ1-5; 8 nucleotides agree with TRBD1. There are 14 residues in the CDR3. Looked up from germline, CDR1 is SGDLS and CDR2 is YYNGEE. Unmatched junction bases numbered 3, after V lost 0 bases and J lost 7 bases. Together with reference TRBV9 and TRBJ1-5, the CDR3 gives the full variable domain: DSGVTQTPKHLITATGQRVTLRCSPRSGDLSVYWYQQSLDQGLQFLIQYYNGEERAKGNILERFSAQQFPDLHSELNLSSLELGDSALYFCASSVGTGFQPQHFGDGTRLSIL.

This clone was detected a few times. This CDR3 fails to terminate in the conserved phenylalanine or tryptophan, so it likely reflects a read error. This chain connects TRBV12-3 or TRBV12-4 to TRBJ1-6; D remains unclear. The CDR3 has 15 residues. The CDR3 DNA is TGTGCCAGCAGTTTAGGTAGAGCGGATAATTCACACCTCCACTGT. Protein product: CASSLGRADNSHLHC.

The V call is TRBV9, the J call TRBJ2-1; D remains unclear. Between the trimmed V and J ends, which lost 4 bases and 7 bases, there was a span of 12 bases. CDR1 and CDR2 (germline): SGDLS, YYNGEE. The length of the CDR3 is 13 residues. The CDR3 reads CASSQRWGNEQFF. The CDR3 DNA is TGTGCCAGCAGCCAAAGATGGGGTAATGAGCAGTTCTTC.

This clone is medium-sized within its sample. The chain combines TRBV28 with TRBJ1-5; D is ambiguous. The V gene lost 3 bases and the J gene lost 6 bases, with 9 bases spanning the gap. The CDR3 spans 13 residues. From germline, CDR1 is MDHEN and CDR2 SYDVKM. The chain's CDR3 is CASSFPPSQPQHF. DNA of the CDR3: TGTGCCAGCAGTTTCCCCCCCAGTCAGCCCCAGCATTTT.